One sample yielded the 29 T cell receptor beta chains listed below, sequenced in a study of control samples from healthy donors and cancer patients. Sequenced by immunoSEQ multiplex PCR; TCRdb stores in-frame clones only, minus some. The repertoire consists of tens of thousands of clones, with less than 85% occurring once and the leading ten covering under 40%. Specimen: PBMCs. These receptors were obtained from a man between 65 and 85 years old with lung cancer.

This clone was counted a single time. The CDR3 spells CASRGGGTGELFF. The CDR3 coding sequence is TGTGCCAGTAGAGGTGGGGGGACCGGGGAGCTGTTTTTT. J is TRBJ2-2 and V is TRBV19; D is perhaps TRBD2 (6 bases). The V and J ends lost 6 bases and 5 bases respectively, with 10 bases between them. The germline CDR1 and CDR2 sequences are LNHDA and SQIVND (reference sequence). CDR3 length: 13 amino acids.

The chain uses TRBV15 and TRBJ2-3; D is ambiguous. The CDR3 length is 13 residues. Germline lookup yields CDR1 LNHNV and CDR2 YYDKDF (reference sequence). V was cut by 1 base and J by 2 bases, with 4 bases left in between. The DNA of the CDR3 is TGTGCCACCAGCAGAGGGATCACAGATACGCAGTATTTT. Translating it yields CATSRGITDTQYF.

The chain links TRBV4-1 to TRBJ2-1; the D gene is possibly TRBD1 (6 bases). The germline CDR1 and CDR2 sequences are MGHRA and YSYEKL. The ends were cut back, 1 base at V and 5 bases at J, with 9 bases in the middle. The CDR3 length is 14 residues. CDR3 amino acids: CASSQADRNNEQFF. The CDR3 bases are TGCGCCAGCAGCCAAGCTGACAGGAACAATGAGCAGTTCTTC.

The chain combines TRBV7-3 with TRBJ2-2, with TRBD2 matching 15 bases. The ends lost 0 bases at V and 1 base at J; junction bases unmatched: 6. CDR3 length equals 20 residues. Germline V CDR1 and CDR2: SGHTA, FQGTGA. CDR3 amino acids: CASSLTRGTSGGLNTGELFF. The CDR3 DNA sequence: TGTGCCAGCAGCTTAACCCGTGGGACTAGCGGGGGGTTGAACACCGGGGAGCTGTTTTTT.

The chain uses TRBV6-1 and TRBJ1-2, with D possibly being TRBD1 (5 bases). Trimming removed 1 base from V and 7 bases from J, with 16 bases in between. Germline CDR1 MNHNS, CDR2 SASEGT. The CDR3 has 15 residues. CDR3 coding DNA: TGTGCCAGCAGTGAAGGAGGGGCACTATCATCTGGCTACACCTTC. It codes for CASSEGGALSSGYTF.

The CDR3 sequence: CAISESTAGANQPQHF. Here the CDR3 DNA reads TGTGCCATCAGTGAGTCAACCGCCGGGGCGAATCAGCCCCAGCATTTT. This chain joins TRBV10-3 and TRBJ1-5, with D maybe TRBD1 (5 bases). This CDR3 comprises 16 residues. V was pared by 0 bases and J by 4 bases, with 13 bases between. Germline-derived CDR1 and CDR2 are ENHRY and SYGVKD.

V is TRBV2 and J is TRBJ1-2; tentative D call: TRBD1 (6 bases). CDR3 length: 16 residues. Trimming took off 4 bases at V and 6 bases at J, with 21 bases between the two ends. Per germline, CDR1 SNHLY and CDR2 FYNNEI. DNA for the CDR3: TGTGCCAGCAGTGGGACAGCCGTAGCAATCGGACATGGCTACACCTTC. Translated, it gives CASSGTAVAIGHGYTF.

The chain joins TRBV7-3 to TRBJ2-2, with a weak D call TRBD2 (6 bases). Trimming pared 2 bases from V and 5 bases from J, leaving 9 bases between. Germline CDR1 is SGHTA and CDR2 is FQGTGA. The CDR3 runs 14 residues. Written as DNA, the CDR3 is TGTGCCAGCAGCTTAGGAGGGACTACCGGGGAGCTGTTTTTT. This gives the protein CASSLGGTTGELFF.

The rearrangement uses TRBV15 and TRBJ1-3; D is ambiguous. Per germline, CDR1 LNHNV and CDR2 YYDKDF (reference sequence). With 5 bases removed from V and 0 bases from J, the gap between germline ends came to 14 bases. The CDR3 extends over 16 amino acids. The CDR3 region has the DNA TGTGCCACCAGCGGCTCCGGGCCACGCTCTGGAAACACCATATATTTT. Encoded protein: CATSGSGPRSGNTIYF.

The V call is TRBV7-6, the J call TRBJ2-5, with TRBD2 identical over 12 bases. J was trimmed by 5 bases and V by 1 base; bases with no gene match: 20. Germline CDR1 reads SGHVS; CDR2 reads FNYEAQ. The CDR3 sequence is 21 residues long. CDR3 amino acids: CASSLVGLPGLLAGGTETQYF. The CDR3 DNA sequence: TGTGCCAGCAGCTTAGTGGGGTTGCCTGGGCTACTAGCGGGGGGAACGGAGACCCAGTACTTC.

The chain combines TRBV19 with TRBJ1-2; a possible D gene is TRBD1 (6 bases). This CDR3 is 14 amino acids long. Germline-derived CDR1 and CDR2 are LNHDA and SQIVND (reference sequence). V was pared by 5 bases and J by 4 bases, with 14 bases between. CDR3 nucleotides: TGTGCCAGTAGTGCACACAGGGACGGCTATGGCTACACCTTC. Protein sequence: CASSAHRDGYGYTF. Variable domain in full (rest from reference TRBV19 and TRBJ1-2): DGGITQSPKYLFRKEGQNVTLSCEQNLNHDAMYWYRQDPGQGLRLIYYSQIVNDFQKGDIAEGYSVSREKKESFPLTVTSAQKNPTAFYLCASSAHRDGYGYTFGSGTRLTVV.

V gene TRBV19 combines with J gene TRBJ1-1; D is unclear. Germline CDR1 reads LNHDA; CDR2 reads SQIVND (reference sequence). The CDR3 consists of 11 residues. Between the trimmed V and J ends, which lost 7 bases and 6 bases, there was a span of 9 bases. The CDR3 sequence: CASTGAPEAFF. As DNA, the CDR3 is TGTGCCAGTACCGGTGCCCCTGAAGCTTTCTTT.

The V and J genes are TRBV9 and TRBJ2-1; 13 bases line up with TRBD2. The germline V gene encodes CDR1 SGDLS and CDR2 YYNGEE. With V trimmed by 3 bases and J by 7 bases, 4 bases remained unmatched. The CDR3 has 15 residues. The CDR3 region is CASSATSGGANEQFF. DNA for the CDR3: TGTGCCAGCAGCGCCACTAGCGGGGGGGCTAATGAGCAGTTCTTC.

The chain carries TRBV4-2 and TRBJ1-5; 7 bases align to TRBD1. This CDR3 contains 15 residues. The V and J ends lost 0 bases and 5 bases, in that order; junction bases with no gene match: 4. CDR1 and CDR2 (germline): LGHNA, YNFKEQ. The CDR3 sequence: CASSQDPGQDQPQHF. CDR3 coding DNA: TGTGCCAGCAGCCAAGATCCCGGACAGGATCAGCCCCAGCATTTT.

This clone was recorded at least ten times. The V call is TRBV9, the J call TRBJ2-3; a weak D match, TRBD2 (6 bases). This CDR3 is 14 amino acids long. Germline V gene data show CDR1 as SGDLS and CDR2 as YYNGEE. The germline V and J ends were trimmed by 2 bases and 2 bases, with 9 bases remaining between them. In DNA form, the CDR3 reads TGTGCCAGCAGCGTGGCGGGGTTCACAGATACGCAGTATTTT. This encodes CASSVAGFTDTQYF. The entire variable domain, with the rest obtained from reference TRBV9 and TRBJ2-3, is as follows: DSGVTQTPKHLITATGQRVTLRCSPRSGDLSVYWYQQSLDQGLQFLIQYYNGEERAKGNILERFSAQQFPDLHSELNLSSLELGDSALYFCASSVAGFTDTQYFGPGTRLTVL.

The rearrangement uses TRBV30 and TRBJ2-7; D is perhaps TRBD2 (6 bases). This CDR3 has 11 amino acids. The germline CDR1 and CDR2 sequences are GTSNPN and SVGIG (reference sequence). V dropped 5 bases and J dropped 6 bases, with 11 bases sitting between them. The CDR3 coding sequence is TGTGCCTGGGGGGGGAGGCTCGAGCAGTACTTC. Its protein is CAWGGRLEQYF. Full variable domain (remainder filled in from reference TRBV30 and TRBJ2-7): SQTIHQWPATLVQPVGSPLSLECTVEGTSNPNLYWYRQAAGRGLQLLFYSVGIGQISSEVPQNLSASRPQDRQFILSSKKLLLSDSGFYLCAWGGRLEQYFGPGTRLTVT.

The chain is built from TRBV6-2 or TRBV6-3 and TRBJ2-2; possible D gene TRBD1, 5 bases. The ends were cut back, 2 bases at V and 5 bases at J, with 12 bases in the middle. The CDR3 length is 15 residues. Germline CDR1 MNHEY, CDR2 SVGEGT. CDR3 DNA sequence: TGTGCCAGCAGTTACGCAGGGAAGGGAACCGGGGAGCTGTTTTTT. Protein: CASSYAGKGTGELFF.

This chain joins TRBV18 and TRBJ1-5, with 7 bases matching TRBD1. CDR3 length equals 15 residues. Germline V CDR1 and CDR2: KGHSH, LQKENI. With 4 bases clipped from V and 4 bases from J, the junction kept 7 bases outside the gene matches. The CDR3 protein is CASSLMDRRNQPQHF. CDR3 in DNA: TGTGCCAGCTCACTTATGGACAGGAGGAATCAGCCCCAGCATTTT.

This chain links TRBV4-3 with TRBJ1-5; D remains ambiguous. The V and J ends lost 0 bases and 4 bases respectively, with 10 bases between them. The CDR3 extends over 15 amino acids. Per germline, CDR1 LGHNA and CDR2 YSLEER. Here the CDR3 DNA reads TGCGCCAGCAGCCAAGATTGGGAAGGTAATCAGCCCCAGCATTTT. Its protein is CASSQDWEGNQPQHF.

This chain joins TRBV30 and TRBJ1-1, with 9 bases aligning to TRBD1. The germline CDR1 and CDR2 sequences are GTSNPN and SVGIG (reference sequence). This CDR3 is built from 17 residues. The V and J ends lost 1 base and 4 bases, in that order; junction bases with no gene match: 13. The CDR3 region is CAWSAHGTGQMGTEAFF. CDR3 DNA sequence: TGTGCCTGGAGTGCCCACGGGACAGGGCAAATGGGCACTGAAGCTTTCTTT.

This rearrangement joins TRBV5-1 to TRBJ1-4, with 9 bases lining up with TRBD1. The length of the CDR3 is 16 residues. Germline CDR1 and CDR2: SGHRS and YFSETQ. The J segment lost 1 base and the V segment lost 3 bases, leaving 4 bases of the junction unmatched. CDR3 region: CASSSQGAGTNEKLFF. CDR3 nucleotide sequence: TGCGCCAGCAGCTCACAGGGGGCTGGAACTAATGAAAAACTGTTTTTT.

Only one count was recorded for this clone. The chain joins TRBV5-1 to TRBJ1-2, with 7 bases that match TRBD1. Unmatched junction bases numbered 9, after V lost 0 bases and J lost 1 base. CDR1 and CDR2 (germline): SGHRS, YFSETQ. The CDR3 spans 17 residues. The CDR3 sequence is CASSLAPDRALNYGYTF. CDR3 in DNA: TGCGCCAGCAGCTTGGCCCCCGACAGGGCCCTTAACTATGGCTACACCTTC.

This clone came up once. The chain combines TRBV15 with TRBJ1-2, with D tentatively TRBD1 (6 bases). Trimming pared 0 bases from V and 8 bases from J, leaving 22 bases between. Per germline, CDR1 LNHNV and CDR2 YYDKDF (reference sequence). The CDR3 contains 17 residues. The CDR3 sequence is CATSRDLGTGLFGGYTF. The CDR3, as DNA: TGTGCCACCAGCAGAGATCTTGGCACAGGGCTTTTCGGAGGCTACACCTTC.

This clone was observed a handful of times. The gene calls are TRBV5-5 and TRBJ2-1; D perhaps matches TRBD1 (5 bases). Per the germline V gene, CDR1 is SGHKS and CDR2 is YYEKEE (reference sequence). V was clipped by 4 bases and J by 4 bases, with 9 bases between them. The CDR3 totals 13 residues. The DNA for the CDR3 is TGTGCCAGCAGCCAAGACAGTTACAATGAGCAGTTCTTC. Translation gives CASSQDSYNEQFF.

CDR3: CATSSTGETQYF. Here the CDR3 DNA reads TGTGCCACCAGCAGCACGGGGGAGACCCAGTACTTC. The rearrangement links TRBV15 to TRBJ2-5, with a tentative D call TRBD2 (5 bases). Germline CDR1 reads LNHNV; CDR2 reads YYDKDF (reference sequence). The CDR3 covers 12 residues. V was cut by 3 bases and J by 5 bases, with 7 bases left in between.

In the case of this clone: Other nucleotide sequences in the sample specify the same CDR3. The gene calls are TRBV12-3 or TRBV12-4 and TRBJ1-6, with unresolved D. The CDR3 covers 12 residues. Trimming stripped 3 bases from V and 10 bases from J, with 7 bases between. The CDR3 is CASSFFGSPLHF. The CDR3 nucleotides are TGTGCCAGCAGTTTCTTTGGATCACCCCTCCACTTT.

CDR3 sequence (DNA): TGTGCCAGCAGCTTAAGCCGGACCCATCTCGGGGAGCTGTTTTTT. Its protein product is CASSLSRTHLGELFF. The chain combines TRBV11-2 with TRBJ2-2; D remains ambiguous. The CDR3 loop spans 15 amino acids. CDR1 is SGHAT, CDR2 FQNNGV, per germline. V shed 2 bases and J shed 7 bases, with 14 bases lying between them. Full variable domain (rest looked up from reference TRBV11-2 and TRBJ2-2): EAGVAQSPRYKIIEKRQSVAFWCNPISGHATLYWYQQILGQGPKLLIQFQNNGVVDDSQLPKDRFSAERLKGVDSTLKIQPAKLEDSAVYLCASSLSRTHLGELFFGEGSRLTVL.

This clone was counted only a few times. The genes are TRBV6-5 and TRBJ1-5; D gene uncertain. CDR1 is MNHEY, CDR2 SVGAGI, per germline. This CDR3 comprises 15 residues. V lost 5 bases, J lost 4 bases, and 15 bases lay in between. The CDR3 here is CASSPHLLGNQPQHF. DNA for the CDR3: TGTGCCAGCAGTCCACACTTACTAGGGAATCAGCCCCAGCATTTT.

This chain links TRBV7-3 with TRBJ2-2; 9 bases fit TRBD2. Germline CDR1 SGHTA, CDR2 FQGTGA. V trimming: 5 bases; J trimming: 2 bases; junction bases outside the gene matches: 3. CDR3 size: 15 residues. CDR3: CASSRGGANTGELFF. The CDR3 DNA reads as TGTGCCAGCAGCCGCGGGGGGGCCAACACCGGGGAGCTGTTTTTT.